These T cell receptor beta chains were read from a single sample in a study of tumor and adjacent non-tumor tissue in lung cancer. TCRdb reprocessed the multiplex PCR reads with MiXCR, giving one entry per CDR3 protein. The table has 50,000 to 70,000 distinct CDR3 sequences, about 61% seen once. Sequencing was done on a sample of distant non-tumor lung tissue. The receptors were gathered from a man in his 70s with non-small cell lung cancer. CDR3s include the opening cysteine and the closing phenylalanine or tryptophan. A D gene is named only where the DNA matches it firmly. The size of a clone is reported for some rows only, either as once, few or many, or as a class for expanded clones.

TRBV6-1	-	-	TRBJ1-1	TGTGCCAGCAAACCTTCTGGGGGGAACACTGAAACTTTCTTT	CASKPSGGNTETFF
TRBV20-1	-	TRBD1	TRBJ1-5	TGCAGTGCTAGGTTAGGACAGGGCAATCAGCCCCAGCATTTT	CSARLGQGNQPQHF
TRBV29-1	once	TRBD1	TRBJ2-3	TGCAGCACGAGACAGGGAGTGAGGACCAGAGGTTTGATCGGAACAGATACGCAATATTTT	CSTRQGVRTRGLIGTDTQYF
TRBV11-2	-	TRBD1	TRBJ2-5	TGTGCCACCAGATTAAATACAGGGGTGGCAACCCAGTACTTC	CATRLNTGVATQYF
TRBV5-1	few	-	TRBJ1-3	TGCGCCAGCAGTCAGACACTCGCGGGAAACACTACATATTTT	CASSQTLAGNTTYF
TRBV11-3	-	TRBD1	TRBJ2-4	TGTGCCAGCAGCTCGAACAGGGGTAATTCACAAAACATTCAGTACTTC	CASSSNRGNSQNIQYF
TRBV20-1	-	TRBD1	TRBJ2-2	TGCAGTGCTGACAGGGGGTACGGGGAGCTGCTTTTT	CSADRGYGELLF
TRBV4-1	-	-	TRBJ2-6	TGCGCCAGCAGCCAAAACACCGGAGGGGCTGACTATGGGACCAACGTCCTGACTTTC	CASSQNTGGADYGTNVLTF
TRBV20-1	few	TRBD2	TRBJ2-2	TGCAGTGCTAGAGTTAGCGGGAGAGGGTACACCGGGGAGCCGTTTTTT	CSARVSGRGYTGEPFF
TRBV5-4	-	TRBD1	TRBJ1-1	TGTGCCAGCAGCTCAGGGGGAGCGGACACTGAAGCTTTCTTT	CASSSGGADTEAFF
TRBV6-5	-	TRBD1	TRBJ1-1	TGTGCCAGCAGTTACTCGCCGGGACAGAGTGAAGCTTCCTTT	CASSYSPGQSEASF
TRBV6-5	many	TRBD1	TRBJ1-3	TGTGCCAGCAGACCGGGACAGAGAAGAAACACCATATATTTT	CASRPGQRRNTIYF
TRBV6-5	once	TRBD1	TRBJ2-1	TGTGCCAGTGGTCTTGGACAGGGGGGGAATGAGCAGTTCTTC	CASGLGQGGNEQFF
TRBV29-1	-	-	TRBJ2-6	TGCAGCGTTGAAGAAGAGGTAGGGGTTTACTCTGGGGCCGACGTCCTGGCTTTC	CSVEEEVGVYSGADVLAF
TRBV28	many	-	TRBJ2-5	TGTGCCAGCAACGACAGGTTTGGGACCCAGTACTTC	CASNDRFGTQYF
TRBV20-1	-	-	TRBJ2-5	TGCAGTGCTAGGGACAAGGAGGGGAAAGAGGCCCAGTACTTC	CSARDKEGKEAQYF
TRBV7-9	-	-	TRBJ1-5	TGTGCCAGCAGCTTACAGAATCAGCCCCGGCATTTT	CASSLQNQPRHF
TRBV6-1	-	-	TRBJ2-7	TGTGCCGGCAGCTTTTCAGAGGCTGGCGAGCAGTACTTC	CAGSFSEAGEQYF
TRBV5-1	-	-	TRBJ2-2	TGCACCAGCAGCTTGAAAGCGGGGGAGCTGTTTTTT	CTSSLKAGELFF
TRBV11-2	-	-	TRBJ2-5	TGTGCCAGCAACTTAGAAAGTTGGGGGGGCCGGAAGACCCAGCACTTC	CASNLESWGGRKTQHF
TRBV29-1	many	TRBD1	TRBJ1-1	TGCAGCGTATCACAGGGGGCAAACACTGAAGCTTTCTTT	CSVSQGANTEAFF
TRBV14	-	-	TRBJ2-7	TGTGCCAGCAGCCTTTCGGTAAACTACGAGCAGTACTTC	CASSLSVNYEQYF
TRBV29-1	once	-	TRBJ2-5	TGCAACGTTGATATGGGGCGGACCCAGTACTTC	CNVDMGRTQYF
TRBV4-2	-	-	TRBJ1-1	TGTGCTAGCAGCCAAGAACGGGCGAGAACCCCTGAAGCTTTCTTT	CASSQERARTPEAFF
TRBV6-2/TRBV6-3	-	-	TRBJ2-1	TGTGCCAGCACCTACGGCACGGGCTTCCTTGACAATGAGCATTTCTTC	CASTYGTGFLDNEHFF
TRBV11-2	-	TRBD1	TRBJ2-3	TGTGCCAGCAGCCCAAAAGGACAGGGAGAAGATACTTATAGCACAGATACGCAATATTTT	CASSPKGQGEDTYSTDTQYF
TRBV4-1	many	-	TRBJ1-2	TGCGCCAGCAGCCCTATTTCCCCCCAGAGGAATAACTATGGCTACACCTTC	CASSPISPQRNNYGYTF
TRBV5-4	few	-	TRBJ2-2	TGTGCCAGCAGCTCAGCCTCCCAGTCCGGGGGGCTGTTTTTT	CASSSASQSGGLFF
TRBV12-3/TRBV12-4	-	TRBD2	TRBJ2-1	TGTGCCAGCAGTTTAGTGGCTAGCGGGGTCGAACAGTTCTTC	CASSLVASGVEQFF
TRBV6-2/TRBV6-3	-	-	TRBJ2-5	TGTGCCAGCAATTACTCGATCTCGCGTGGGGGTCAAGAGACTCAGTACTTC	CASNYSISRGGQETQYF
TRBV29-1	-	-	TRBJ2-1	TGCAGTGTTGATAGCGAGCCTAAGCAGTCCTTC	CSVDSEPKQSF
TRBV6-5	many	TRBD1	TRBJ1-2	TGTGCCAGCAGTTACGGGGACAGTAACTATGGCTACACCTTC	CASSYGDSNYGYTF
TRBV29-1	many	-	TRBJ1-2	TGCAGCGTTACGACGGCAGGGAACTATGGCTACACCTTC	CSVTTAGNYGYTF
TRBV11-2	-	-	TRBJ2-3	TGTGCCAACAGCTCCCTTATCGGCCTTAGCACAGATACGCAGTATTTT	CANSSLIGLSTDTQYF
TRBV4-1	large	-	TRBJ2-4	TGCGCCAGCAGCCAAATGATCCAAAACATTCAGTACTTC	CASSQMIQNIQYF
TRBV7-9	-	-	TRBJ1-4	TGTGTCAGCAGGGAGGGGCTGTCTAATGAAAAACTGTTTTTT	CVSREGLSNEKLFF
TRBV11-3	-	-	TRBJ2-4	TGTGCCAACAGCGCAAACATGGGTTCGACCAAAAACATTCAGTACTTC	CANSANMGSTKNIQYF
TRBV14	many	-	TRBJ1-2	TGTGCCAGCAGCCGACTACAGGGAAACTATGGCTACACCTTC	CASSRLQGNYGYTF
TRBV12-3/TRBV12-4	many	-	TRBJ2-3	TGTGCCAGCACCCGTCGGGAGGGGGCCGCCGATACGCAGTATTTT	CASTRREGAADTQYF
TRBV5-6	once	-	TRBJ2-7	TGTGTCAGAAGCCCTCTGCCCGCTTCGGAGCAGTATTTC	CVRSPLPASEQYF
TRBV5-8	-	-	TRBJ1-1	TGTGCCAGCAGCTTAATAGTGGCTGGTGAAGCTTTCTTT	CASSLIVAGEAFF
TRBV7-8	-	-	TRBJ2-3	TGTACCAGCAGCTTAGGGCTTACAGATACGCAGTATTTT	CTSSLGLTDTQYF